This T cell receptor (beta chain) was profiled in a study of T and B cells in COVID-19 patients. Study-wide points: CD4+, regulatory T cell, CD8+ and sorted SARS-CoV-2-responsive or tetramer+ T cells were not yet sequenced. Exclusive to the recovered cohort were approximately 2,300 TCR clusters, over 25 of them with low generation probability.

The V and J ends lost 3 bases and 1 base respectively, with 9 bases between them. From germline, CDR1 is MDHEN and CDR2 SYDVKM. The length of the CDR3 is 14 residues. From blood, about 240-500 ng of genomic DNA served as TRB template. As for this clonotype: Its antigen is as yet unknown.

Multiplex PCR with BIOMED2 TRB-A/B primer pools amplified TRB rearrangements. TCRdb re-derived calls from the multiplex PCR reads in MiXCR, one entry per CDR3 protein. The sample includes around 21,000 distinct CDR3 sequences, about 31% seen only once; the top ten take 2% to 2.5%. This TCR came from a human donor who had recovered from COVID-19. The specimen was blood. The chain recombines TRBV28 with TRBJ1-1; no definite D call. CDR3 bases: TGTGCCAGCAGTTTTCGGCCCAGGAACACTGAAGCTTTCTTT. Translating it yields CASSFRPRNTEAFF.